This T cell receptor (beta chain) was obtained from a study of cytomegalovirus exposure and HLA in healthy donors. The overall study: An early release of data contained about 85 million unique TCRs, which came from HLA-typed donors. Notes on the study in general: The classifier was said to identify cytomegalovirus status with high specificity and sensitivity. From TCR beta sequences, most subjects' HLA-A and HLA-B alleles were reportedly predicted accurately. According to a later analysis, most TCR beta chains associated with CMV appeared HLA-restricted.

On this clone: The antigen is undetermined.

13 Jbeta primers and 60 Vbeta primers were used for the PCR. The assay was immunoSEQ multiplex PCR, and TCRdb's table has in-frame clones only and misses some. The data show 150,000 to 200,000 clones, with more than 85% seen just once and more than 0.2% held by the top ten. In germline, CDR1 is GTSNPN, CDR2 SVGIG (reference sequence). V was trimmed by 2 bases and J by 0 bases, leaving 14 bases between them. The CDR3 spans 16 residues. The sample comprised PBMCs. The clonotype comes from a girl less than two years old in good health and CMV-seronegative. This chain connects TRBV30 to TRBJ2-1, with D possibly TRBD2 on 6 matching bases. The CDR3 region is CAWSQLAPSSYNEQFF. The DNA of the CDR3 is TGTGCCTGGAGTCAACTAGCCCCGAGCTCCTACAATGAGCAGTTCTTC.